The 8 T cell receptor beta chains below all came from one sample that was sequenced in a study of regulatory T cells in long-lasting Graves disease. As to time point: persistent/refractory GD, antithyroid drugs over 5 years with positive TRAb. The TCR library was made from RNA extracted from PBMCs. Arm-PCR of CDR3 regions with iRepertoire HTBI primers generated TCR beta libraries. TCRdb redid the calling of the multiplex PCR reads with MiXCR, one entry per CDR3 protein. The sample includes a few hundred thousand distinct CDR3 sequences, roughly 21% of them seen just once. Sequences were derived from peripheral blood mononuclear cells (PBMCs), sampled when the disease was refractory, from a patient treated with antithyroid drugs. These receptors originate from a female donor with Graves disease.

This clonotype was seen many times. The chain employs TRBV6-1 and TRBJ1-1; 7 bases match TRBD1. The V gene end was trimmed by 5 bases and the J gene end by 11 bases; junction bases not matched to a gene: 8. The CDR3 sequence is 12 residues long. The V gene's germline CDR1 is MNHNS and CDR2 SASEGT. CDR3 residues: CASSPRGKGAFF. CDR3 sequence (DNA): TGTGCCAGCAGTCCCAGGGGGAAGGGCGCTTTCTTT.

This clonotype was recorded many times. The genes are TRBV28 and TRBJ1-1; D remains ambiguous. Looked up from germline, CDR1 is MDHEN and CDR2 is SYDVKM. The V and J ends lost 2 bases and 0 bases respectively, with 10 bases between them. The CDR3 length is 15 residues. CDR3 amino acids: CASSLGGILNTEAFF. As DNA, the CDR3 is TGTGCCAGCAGTTTAGGAGGGATTCTGAACACTGAAGCTTTCTTT.

This clonotype has more than one count but fewer than ten. This chain uses TRBV20-1 with TRBJ2-7, with 7 bases fitting TRBD2. With 4 bases clipped from V and 4 bases from J, the junction kept 13 bases outside the gene matches. From germline, CDR1 is DFQATT and CDR2 SNEGSKA (reference sequence). This CDR3 spans 15 amino acids. CDR3 sequence: CSATGERGRDYEQYF. CDR3 DNA: TGCAGTGCTACCGGGGAGCGCGGGAGAGATTACGAGCAGTACTTC.

This clonotype has ten or more counts. This chain links TRBV11-2 with TRBJ2-2; possible D gene TRBD1, 6 bases. The germline V and J ends were trimmed by 3 bases and 7 bases, with 12 bases remaining between them. This CDR3 is built from 14 residues. From germline, CDR1 is SGHAT and CDR2 FQNNGV. The CDR3 DNA reads TGTGCCAGCAGCTTTCACAGGGTGAACGGGGAGCTGTTTTTT. It yields the protein CASSFHRVNGELFF.

This clonotype appeared a single time. The chain links TRBV10-1 to TRBJ2-2, with 10 bases aligning to TRBD2. The CDR3 is 17 residues long. Trimming took 1 base from V and 3 from J; bases not matched to a gene: 5. The V gene's germline CDR1 is WNHNN and CDR2 SYGVQD (reference sequence). CDR3 sequence (DNA): TGCGCCAGCAGTGAGTATCGGACTAGCGGACACACCGGGGAGCTGTTTTTT. It specifies CASSEYRTSGHTGELFF.

This clonotype was counted at least ten times. J is TRBJ1-1 and V is TRBV24-1; D not resolved. The germline V and J ends were trimmed by 4 bases and 0 bases, with 8 bases remaining between them. The CDR3 has 14 residues. Germline V gene lookup returns CDR1 KGHDR and CDR2 SFDVKD. This chain's CDR3 is CATSESSMNTEAFF. The CDR3 region has the DNA TGTGCCACCAGTGAATCCAGCATGAACACTGAAGCTTTCTTT.

CDR3 region: CASSKTSGRAKTQYF. Written as DNA, the CDR3 is TGTGCCAGTAGTAAAACTAGCGGGAGGGCGAAGACCCAGTACTTC. The chain uses TRBV19 and TRBJ2-5; 13 bases map to TRBD2. This CDR3 is 15 amino acids long. J was trimmed by 6 bases and V by 4 bases; bases with no gene match: 5. CDR1 is LNHDA, CDR2 SQIVND, per germline (reference sequence).

This clonotype appeared many times. The gene calls are TRBV7-8 and TRBJ1-2, with 8 bases identical to TRBD1. CDR1 SGHVS and CDR2 FQNEAQ come from the germline V gene. The CDR3 sequence is 14 residues long. The V gene end was trimmed by 5 bases and the J gene end by 6 bases; junction bases not matched to a gene: 8. This chain's CDR3 is CASSLGQGIDGYTF. The DNA of the CDR3 is TGTGCCAGCAGCCTTGGACAGGGCATCGATGGCTACACCTTC.